This entry describes one T cell receptor beta chain. Its antigen is still unknown. Base qualities were left out, and no much larger clone turns up one base away. To estimate absolute template abundance from read counts, synthetic TCR analog templates were spiked into each PCR. TCRbeta CDR3 regions were amplified from genomic DNA with bias-controlled V and J gene primers using the immunoSEQ assay. Sequencing of rearranged TCRbeta segments was performed at approximately 20X coverage. The published analysis was carried out like this. Clustering was used to correct sequencing errors, and CDR3s were annotated against IMGT to assign V, D and J genes. Only productive TCRbeta rearrangements were used in downstream analyses, excluding out-of-frame or stop-codon sequences. To compute clonality, Shannon entropy was normalized by the log of the number of unique productive sequences and then subtracted from one. Fisher's exact test with Benjamini-Hochberg correction, using a cutoff of adjusted p below 0.01, was how clones that differed between time points or between blood and tumor were identified. In its TCRdb copy, this immuneACCESS table keeps in-frame sequences only and misses some clones. Where compared with another copy, unresolved V genes explain less than half of these, and the others have no known cause. From that table come the V and J calls and clone size; the DNA was used to work out D and trimming. This sample has about 84,000 clones in its table, and over 80% of those were observed once. Over 7.5% of the sample is held by the ten biggest clonotypes.

The data derive from a study of PD-L1 blockade in urothelial cancer (dated by TCRdb to about 2017). General notes on the study: Every patient began therapy in the mid-2010s and was given atezolizumab 1,200 mg intravenously every 3 weeks. About 90% of the roughly 30 patients were identified as males with urothelial cancer of bladder origin, and a prior smoking history was reported by 18 of 29 patients. TCR sequencing covered pretreatment tumor samples and matched, serially collected peripheral blood taken before and after atezolizumab treatment. Blood samples gave a median of around 140,000 T cells and some 83,000 unique TCRs, with a median clonality of 0.080. The study was an exploratory multi-omic analysis of somatic, immune and clinical correlates of response to PD-L1 blockade with atezolizumab in urothelial cancer. Pretreatment blood TCR-seq was available for twenty-nine patients, at least one posttreatment blood collection was obtained for around 25 patients, and tumor TCR-seq was available for around 25 patients. Durable clinical benefit was achieved by nine patients but not by the remaining 20. In the same patients, pretreatment tumors underwent whole exome sequencing and RNA sequencing in addition to TCR sequencing. An ECOG performance status of 0 or 1 was recorded for the patients, and 0 to 3 prior chemotherapy regimens had been received by the patients. Blood samples were analyzed 3 weeks after the start of treatment (second dose) and 6 weeks after the start of treatment. Progression-free survival longer than 6 months counted as durable clinical benefit, and TCR features were additionally tested against both progression-free and overall survival. The full study reports these points: Among patients with durable benefit, tumor-associated TCR clones showed greater expansion in peripheral blood 3 weeks after treatment started (n ≈ 20, p = 0.022). Because of the small sample size (n ≈ 29) and the many exploratory analyses performed, the results are intended to be regarded as hypothesis-generating. Improved progression-free and overall survival was associated with having pretreatment peripheral blood TCR clonality below the median.

The CDR3 covers 13 residues, taking in both the cysteine and the phenylalanine. The sequence is cut down to CDR3 DNA, 39 bases in frame from base 1. At the junction V is shortened by 3 bases and J by 3 bases, with 8 bases in between. According to the germline V gene, CDR1 reads SNHLY and CDR2 reads FYNNEI. The cohort included about 27 patients with locally advanced or metastatic urothelial carcinoma who were treated at Memorial Sloan Kettering on a trial protocol. Peripheral blood mononuclear cells were collected pretreatment and during treatment, with between 1 and 8 total time points per patient. The Qiagen DNeasy Blood extraction kit was used to purify genomic DNA from total PBMCs and tumor samples. PBMCs were collected pretreatment and during treatment, and were isolated and stored as previously described.

The chain is encoded by TRBV2 joined to TRBJ1-2; too little of a D gene remains to name it. This clonotype was obtained from a man in his 70s with urothelial cancer. The sequences come from PBMCs, collected around atezolizumab (anti-PD-L1) treatment. The CDR3 has the sequence CASSESRDYGYTF. The DNA sequence reads TGTGCCAGCAGTGAGAGTCGGGACTATGGCTACACCTTC. The full variable domain, with segments outside the CDR3 supplied by the reference TRBV2 and TRBJ1-2 proteins, appears as EPEVTQTPSHQVTQMGQEVILRCVPISNHLYFYWYRQILGQKVEFLVSFYNNEISEKSEIFDDQFSVERPDGSNFTLKIRSTKLEDSAMYFCASSESRDYGYTFGSGTRLTVV.